The sequence of this T cell receptor beta chain was determined in a study of blood T cell repertoires in COVID-19. The sample holds a few counts of this clone. Germline V lookup: CDR1 MNHEY, CDR2 SVGAGI. The CDR3 is 13 amino acids. Unmatched junction bases numbered 4, after V lost 7 bases and J lost 4 bases. Produced via immunoSEQ multiplex PCR; TCRdb's table is partial and in-frame only. Among tens of thousands of clones, approximately 90% were seen once, and the ten largest hold 8% to 9.5%. This chain uses TRBV6-5 with TRBJ1-5; 7 bases agree with TRBD1. This TCR was recovered from a man between 45 and 60 years old with active COVID-19. The sequenced sample was peripheral blood. This chain's CDR3 is CASKRGQNQPQHF. CDR3 DNA: TGTGCCAGCAAGAGGGGACAGAATCAGCCCCAGCATTTT.